These T cell receptor beta chains were read from a single sample in a study of blood T cell repertoires in COVID-19. Generated by immunoSEQ multiplex PCR, the TCRdb table keeps only in-frame clones and is missing some. The table includes about 99,000 clones, around nine tenths detected once. Material for sequencing was peripheral blood. The receptor set was obtained from a human donor in a cohort sampled during active COVID-19. CDR3s include the opening cysteine and the closing phenylalanine or tryptophan. A D gene is named only where the DNA matches it firmly.

>TRBD1|TRBV27|TRBJ1-5
CASSFGPGGAQPQHF
>TRBD2|TRBV4-1|TRBJ2-5
CASSQVPNAGGETQYF
>TRBD1|TRBV10-2|TRBJ2-2
CASGTGITGELFF
>.|TRBV23-1|TRBJ1-1
CASRNPLGQGEGTEAFF
>.|TRBV9|TRBJ2-5
CASSSPSGETQYF
>.|TRBV15|TRBJ2-7
CATSRDRGGEQYF
>TRBD1|TRBV24-1|TRBJ2-5
CATSERRDRGRETQYF
>.|TRBV28|TRBJ2-7
CASSLQGGGSSYEQYF
>.|TRBV19|TRBJ2-3
CASRETGSYTDTQYF
>TRBD1|TRBV13|TRBJ1-2
CASSLVGQGGGYTF
>TRBD1|TRBV3-1/TRBV3-2|TRBJ2-5
CASSPQDRAERETQYF
>.|TRBV6-2/TRBV6-3|TRBJ1-2
CASSHPLDRKGRAYGYTF
>.|TRBV11-2|TRBJ2-3
CASSDTGQDTQYF
>.|TRBV28|TRBJ1-2
CASSTTTNYGYTF
>.|TRBV19|TRBJ2-5
CASSMEQETQYF
>.|TRBV12-3/TRBV12-4|TRBJ2-3
CASSFAQGDTQYF
>.|TRBV18|TRBJ1-2
CASSPGDRLYGYTF
>.|TRBV19|TRBJ1-1
CASRGDTEAFF
>.|TRBV6-4|TRBJ2-3
CANPGSDTQYF
>.|TRBV6-5|TRBJ1-4
CASRRQRNEKLFF
>TRBD2|TRBV2|TRBJ2-7
CASSVRASGSYEQYF
>TRBD1|TRBV6-2/TRBV6-3|TRBJ2-7
CASSYGLGQDHYEQYF
>TRBD1|TRBV7-2|TRBJ1-1
CASSLATGVGAFF
>.|TRBV5-8|TRBJ2-3
CASTSRRGSTDTQYF
>TRBD1|TRBV29-1|TRBJ2-7
CSVSRQGSYEQYF
>TRBD1|TRBV15|TRBJ1-5
CATSPQGTGGQPQHF
>.|TRBV5-1|TRBJ2-3
CASSRENTDTQYF
>.|TRBV5-6|TRBJ2-2
CASSLRGARNTGELFF
>TRBD2|TRBV5-6|TRBJ2-3
CASSWSGGAIRDTQYF
>.|TRBV5-1|TRBJ2-5
CASSFYGSEETQYF
>TRBD1|TRBV28|TRBJ1-1
CASSPTLQTGEAFF
>.|TRBV27|TRBJ1-5
CASSLRSGNQPQHF
>TRBD1|TRBV5-1|TRBJ2-7
CASSLAGTDLLYEQYF
>TRBD1|TRBV5-1|TRBJ1-2
CASRRDSANYGYTF
>TRBD1|TRBV2|TRBJ2-5
CASRNPRTGVGETQYF
>.|TRBV2|TRBJ2-3
CASSATGAGDTQYF
>TRBD2|TRBV19|TRBJ2-3
CASSASPPGLAGGDTQYF
>.|TRBV9|TRBJ2-7
CASSVGVPQRGYEQYF
>.|TRBV28|TRBJ1-1
CASSLFGNNTEAFF
>TRBD1|TRBV6-2/TRBV6-3|TRBJ2-1
CASSYLWQGEGNEQFF
>TRBD2|TRBV9|TRBJ2-5
CASSADYSSGGETQYF
>TRBD2|TRBV5-1|TRBJ2-3
CASSLVPAGAVDTQYF
>.|TRBV12-3/TRBV12-4|TRBJ2-2
CASRQDYTGELFF
>.|TRBV5-1|TRBJ1-1
CASSLPTVNTEAFF
>.|TRBV5-1|TRBJ2-3
CASSPQQTSPGDTQYF
>TRBD1|TRBV27|TRBJ2-4
CASSFGTGAKNIQYF
>TRBD1|TRBV27|TRBJ1-1
CASSLATGITEAFF
>.|TRBV28|TRBJ2-2
CASSLNRGRAGELFF
>.|TRBV7-9|TRBJ2-2
CASSLGLRVSLGELFF
>.|TRBV2|TRBJ1-5
CASSSVLPNQPQHF
>.|TRBV6-2/TRBV6-3|TRBJ1-5
CASSSGGSSQPQHF
>.|TRBV28|TRBJ2-2
CAITEGLNTGELFF
>.|TRBV2|TRBJ2-7
CASSDLNEQYF
>TRBD1|TRBV5-6|TRBJ2-4
CASSPRTGANIQYF
>.|TRBV7-9|TRBJ1-1
CASSLWELDTEAFF
>.|TRBV3-1/TRBV3-2|TRBJ2-7
CASRPGSSYEQYF
>.|TRBV3-1/TRBV3-2|TRBJ1-1
CASSQKGLGTEAFF
>.|TRBV5-6|TRBJ2-3
CASSSGWDTQYF
>TRBD1|TRBV10-3|TRBJ1-6
CAIRAGTENSPLHF
>TRBD2|TRBV10-2|TRBJ2-1
CASRRTSGGYEQFF